One sample yielded the 12 T cell receptor beta chains listed below, sequenced in a study of T cells in Graves' hyperthyroidism and ophthalmopathy. Amplification yielded TCR beta CDR3 regions, with RNA transcripts as the source. With the HTBI primer set, the TCR CDR3 went through a first round of RT-PCR. TCRdb re-called the multiplex PCR reads with MiXCR, one entry per CDR3 protein. This sample has approximately 690,000 distinct CDR3 sequences, with 20% found just once. The sequencing sample was made of blood. The receptors derive from a man aged 25 to 40 with Graves' ophthalmopathy.

This clonotype showed up just a few times. The genes are TRBV20-1 and TRBJ2-1; 10 nucleotides match TRBD2. Germline loops: CDR1 DFQATT, CDR2 SNEGSKA (reference sequence). Trimming took 0 bases from V and 0 from J; bases not matched to a gene: 14. The CDR3 has 20 residues. CDR3 loop: CSARDPRGVAGGSSYNEQFF. As DNA, the CDR3 is TGCAGTGCTAGAGACCCTCGGGGGGTAGCGGGAGGCAGCTCCTACAATGAGCAGTTCTTC.

This clonotype was observed a handful of times. The chain couples TRBV20-1 to TRBJ2-3; TRBD2 matches at 8 bases. The CDR3 loop spans 14 amino acids. CDR1 and CDR2 (germline): DFQATT, SNEGSKA (reference sequence). V lost 5 bases, J lost 4 bases, and 8 bases stayed unmatched. CDR3 sequence (DNA): TGCAGTGCTTGGACCGGGACTAGGCCAGATACGCAGTATTTT. It encodes CSAWTGTRPDTQYF.

This clonotype appeared a few times. The chain couples TRBV4-1 to TRBJ2-7; 11 nucleotides agree with TRBD2. Per the germline V gene, CDR1 is MGHRA and CDR2 is YSYEKL. This CDR3 is 18 amino acids long. Trimming at V came to 0 bases and at J to 0 bases, leaving 7 bases not matched to a gene. Written as DNA, the CDR3 is TGCGCCAGCAGCCAAGAAGGGCTAGCGGGAGGCACCTCCTACGAGCAGTACTTC. This gives the protein CASSQEGLAGGTSYEQYF.

The gene calls are TRBV2 and TRBJ1-1; D remains unclear. V lost 11 bases, J lost 0 bases, and 13 bases lay in between. Germline V gene lookup returns CDR1 SNHLY and CDR2 FYNNEI. The CDR3 covers 13 residues. CDR3 region: CAWALQMNTEAFF. CDR3 DNA: TGTGCCTGGGCTCTACAGATGAACACTGAAGCTTTCTTT.

This clonotype was seen a few times. The chain has TRBV4-1 and TRBJ2-7; 9 bases align to TRBD2. The CDR3 is 18 amino acids. Germline V gene lookup returns CDR1 MGHRA and CDR2 YSYEKL. Trimming took 1 base from V and 0 from J; bases not matched to a gene: 10. Here the CDR3 reads CASSQGAGGDSSSYEQYF. In DNA, the CDR3 is TGCGCCAGCAGCCAAGGGGCGGGAGGGGATTCGAGCTCCTACGAGCAGTACTTC.

In regard to this clonotype: One junction end does not reproduce the germline sequence, and a read error may be involved. V usage is TRBV7-3 and J usage is TRBJ2-1, with D tentatively TRBD2 (6 bases). Per the germline V gene, CDR1 is SGHTA and CDR2 is FQGTGA. The CDR3 is 15 amino acids. The CDR3 DNA is TGTGTCAGCAGCTTTGGCGGAGGGGCCTACAATGAGCAGTTCTTC. This codes for CVSSFGGGAYNEQFF.

A few counts support this clonotype. The gene calls are TRBV5-6 and TRBJ2-3; D is possibly TRBD2 (6 bases). In germline, CDR1 is SGHDT, CDR2 YYEEEE. Between the trimmed V and J ends, which lost 1 base and 1 base, there was a span of 13 bases. This CDR3 comprises 16 residues. CDR3 DNA sequence: TGTGCCAGCAGCTTGTCTAACGGAGGGGGCACAGATACGCAGTATTTT. Translated: CASSLSNGGGTDTQYF.

A few counts support this clonotype. DNA of the CDR3: TGTGCCAGCATCCTGGGCAGGGGGTACGACAATGAGCAGTTCTTC. It yields the protein CASILGRGYDNEQFF. The chain uses TRBV5-6 and TRBJ2-1; the match to TRBD1 covers 7 bases. CDR3 length equals 15 residues. CDR1 and CDR2 from the germline V gene are SGHDT and YYEEEE. The ends lost 6 bases at V and 5 bases at J; junction bases unmatched: 11. The whole variable domain, filled in from reference TRBV5-6 and TRBJ2-1, reads DAGVTQSPTHLIKTRGQQVTLRCSPKSGHDTVSWYQQALGQGPQFIFQYYEEEERQRGNFPDRFSGHQFPNYSSELNVNALLLGDSALYLCASILGRGYDNEQFFGPGTRLTVL.

The rearrangement uses TRBV25-1 and TRBJ2-5; the match to TRBD2 covers 7 bases. CDR1 is MGHDK and CDR2 is SYGVNS in the germline V gene. This CDR3 region has 15 residues. Losses at the gene ends were 4 bases for V and 4 bases for J; bases not matched to a gene: 9. CDR3: CASSASGGTRETQYF. For the CDR3, the DNA is TGTGCCAGCAGTGCCTCCGGGGGGACGCGAGAGACCCAGTACTTC.

This clonotype was seen repeatedly, ten times or more. V gene TRBV27 combines with J gene TRBJ2-7; D uncertain. CDR3 length: 14 amino acids. Germline V gene data show CDR1 as MNHEY and CDR2 as SMNVEV (reference sequence). With 5 bases removed from V and 2 bases from J, the gap between germline ends came to 13 bases. CDR3 residues: CASSPLEATYEQYF. DNA for the CDR3: TGTGCCAGCAGTCCCCTGGAAGCAACCTACGAGCAGTACTTC.

The table lists this clonotype with a few counts. This chain links TRBV19 with TRBJ1-5; tentatively, D is TRBD1 (6 bases). Trimming cost V 3 bases and J 6 bases, with 12 bases left between them. Per the germline V gene, CDR1 is LNHDA and CDR2 is SQIVND (reference sequence). The CDR3 length is 14 residues. In DNA, the CDR3 is TGTGCCAGTAGTATGTTCGGGGGCGGTCAGCCCCAGCATTTT. As protein: CASSMFGGGQPQHF.

V and J are TRBV20-1 and TRBJ2-1, with no clear D. The germline V gene has CDR1 DFQATT and CDR2 SNEGSKA (reference sequence). The CDR3 loop spans 10 amino acids. Trimming pared 6 bases from V and 9 bases from J, leaving 9 bases between. As DNA, the CDR3 is TGCAGTGCCCACTGGGGTGAGCAGTTCTTC. As protein: CSAHWGEQFF.